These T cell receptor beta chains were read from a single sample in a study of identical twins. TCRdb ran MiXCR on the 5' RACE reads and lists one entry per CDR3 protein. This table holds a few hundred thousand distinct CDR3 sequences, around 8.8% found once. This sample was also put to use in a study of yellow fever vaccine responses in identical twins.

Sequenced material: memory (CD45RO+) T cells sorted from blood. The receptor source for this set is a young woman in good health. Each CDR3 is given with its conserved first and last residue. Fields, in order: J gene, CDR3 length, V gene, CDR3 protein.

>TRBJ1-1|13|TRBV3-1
CASSWTGATEAFF
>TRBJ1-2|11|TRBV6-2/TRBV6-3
CASSWTGGYTF
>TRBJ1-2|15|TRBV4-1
CASRDPGATFYGYTF
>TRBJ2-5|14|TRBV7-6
CASATPGLEETQYF
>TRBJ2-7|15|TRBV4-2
CASSQDLAGAYEQYF
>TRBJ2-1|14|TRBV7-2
CASSILLGGYEQFF
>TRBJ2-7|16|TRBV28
CASSPRMGGTIYEQYF
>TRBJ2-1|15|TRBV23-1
CASCLLGRWDNEQFF
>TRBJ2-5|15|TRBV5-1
CASSGGGTKQETQYF
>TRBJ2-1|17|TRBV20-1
CSARKLAGDNSYNEQFF
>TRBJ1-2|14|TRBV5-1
CASSLNGARNRYTF
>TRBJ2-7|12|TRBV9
CASSVPIYEQYF
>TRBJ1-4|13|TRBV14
CASSPGSNEKLFF
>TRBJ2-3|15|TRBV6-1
CASSEQRGRTDTQYF
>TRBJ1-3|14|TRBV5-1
CARYAESSGNTIYF
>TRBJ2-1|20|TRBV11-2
CASSLGPGTSSAKSYNEQFF
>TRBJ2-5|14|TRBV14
CASSQALAGGTQYF
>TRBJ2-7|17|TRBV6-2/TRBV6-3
CASSYSQKRGHPYEQYF
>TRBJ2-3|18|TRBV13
CASSLGPGSGGPGDTQYF
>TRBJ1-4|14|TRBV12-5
CASGKDPQGQKLFF
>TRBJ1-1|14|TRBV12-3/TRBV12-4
CASSFKGQNTEAFF
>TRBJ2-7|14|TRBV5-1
CASSSGQVAYEQYF
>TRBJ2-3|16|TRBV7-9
CASSPPGSGRGDTQYF
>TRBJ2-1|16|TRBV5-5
CASSRTTPASYNEQFF
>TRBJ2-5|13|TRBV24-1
CATSGEVQETQYF
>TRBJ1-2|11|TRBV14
CASSQDGPYTF
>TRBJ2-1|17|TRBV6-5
CASSYSRPPRAGNEQFF